This T cell receptor (beta chain) appears in the sequencing data of a study of blood T cells in healthy people across ages. Looking at the study overall: Template switching recovered approximately one barcoded beta molecule for every two T cells. Study-level results: Older age went with lower TCR beta diversity per million T cells, in a roughly linear way. Because sorting was not performed, PBMCs prevented conclusive naive versus antigen-experienced comparison.

This clonotype was observed a single time. Its antigen is not known. Combining a sample-barcoded 5' primer with a J-beta primer mix, a second PCR ran for about 7 to 11 cycles. TCRdb reprocessed the 5' RACE reads via MiXCR and lists one record per CDR3 protein. This repertoire shows 1.5 million to 2 million distinct CDR3 sequences, roughly two fifths found once; its top ten account for roughly 23%. Looked up from germline, CDR1 is LNHDA and CDR2 is SQIVND (reference sequence). The CDR3 runs 16 residues. V trimming: 6 bases; J trimming: 4 bases; junction bases outside the gene matches: 11. This clonotype was sampled from a human donor in good health. Source material: blood. The V call is TRBV19, the J call TRBJ1-2; 10 bases are shared with TRBD1. In DNA, the CDR3 is TGTGCCAGTAGGCCCTTGACAGGGGGCGGAGGCTATGGCTACACCTTC. It encodes CASRPLTGGGGYGYTF.